These 22 T cell receptor beta chains originate from one sample sequenced in a study of T cells in Graves' hyperthyroidism and ophthalmopathy. The investigators amplified TCR beta CDR3 regions from RNA transcripts. A set of HTBI primers served as the primers for a first-round RT-PCR of the TCR CDR3. From the multiplex PCR reads, TCRdb called clonotypes with MiXCR, one entry per CDR3 protein. Among hundreds of thousands of distinct CDR3 sequences, 11% to 15% were seen once, and the ten largest hold approximately 10%. Input material: blood. The receptors shown here come from a young woman with Graves' hyperthyroidism.

V usage is TRBV14 and J usage is TRBJ2-2; 7 bases are a match to TRBD1. Trimming took 2 bases from V and 0 from J; bases not matched to a gene: 3. This CDR3 spans 16 amino acids. The V gene's germline CDR1 is SGHDN and CDR2 FVKESK. The CDR3: CASSQRDSTNTGELFF. In nucleotides, the CDR3 is TGTGCCAGCAGCCAACGGGACAGTACGAACACCGGGGAGCTGTTTTTT.

This clonotype was detected only a few times. This rearrangement joins TRBV19 to TRBJ2-3, with TRBD2 identical over 8 bases. This CDR3 is 16 amino acids long. Looked up from germline, CDR1 is LNHDA and CDR2 is SQIVND (reference sequence). The ends lost 3 bases at V and 4 bases at J; junction bases unmatched: 9. The CDR3 sequence: CASSIRLGGRPDTQYF. CDR3 sequence (DNA): TGTGCCAGTAGTATCCGGTTGGGCGGGAGGCCAGATACGCAGTATTTT.

There are a few counts of this clonotype. The rearrangement joins TRBV7-2 to TRBJ2-1, with 9 bases aligning to TRBD2. Germline CDR1 and CDR2: SGHTA and FQGNSA. J lost 4 bases, V lost 4 bases, and 8 bases had no gene match. CDR3 length equals 16 residues. CDR3 nucleotide sequence: TGTGCCAGCAGCTCTCTAGCGGGAAAACCTTACAATGAGCAGTTCTTC. Translation: CASSSLAGKPYNEQFF. The whole variable domain, remainder taken from reference TRBV7-2 and TRBJ2-1, is GAGVSQSPSNKVTEKGKDVELRCDPISGHTALYWYRQSLGQGLEFLIYFQGNSAPDKSGLPSDRFSAERTGGSVSTLTIQRTQQEDSAVYLCASSSLAGKPYNEQFFGPGTRLTVL.

This clonotype was recorded many times. The V call is TRBV28, the J call TRBJ2-1, with D unclear. Germline values: CDR1 MDHEN, CDR2 SYDVKM. There are 15 residues in the CDR3. The V end lost 4 bases, the J end lost 7 bases, and 17 bases lay between the germline ends. This chain's CDR3 is CASSSDGVSGNEQFF. The CDR3 DNA reads as TGTGCCAGCAGTTCAGACGGCGTCAGTGGGAATGAGCAGTTCTTC.

In this sample, this clonotype turned up many times. The CDR3 region is CASSAWGEGTEQFF. The CDR3 nucleotides read TGTGCCAGCAGTGCCTGGGGGGAGGGCACTGAGCAGTTCTTC. The chain joins TRBV27 to TRBJ2-1, with TRBD2 matching 7 bases. V dropped 5 bases and J dropped 9; count of bases not matched to a gene: 10. CDR1 and CDR2 from the germline V gene are MNHEY and SMNVEV (reference sequence). The CDR3 covers 14 residues.

This clonotype was observed many times. The chain is built from TRBV11-2 and TRBJ1-5; 9 nucleotides line up with TRBD1. The V segment lost 4 bases and the J segment 2 bases; nucleotides outside the gene matches: 0. Germline V gene lookup returns CDR1 SGHAT and CDR2 FQNNGV. This CDR3 has 14 amino acids. Here the CDR3 reads CASSWDRGNQPQHF. The CDR3 coding sequence is TGTGCCAGCAGCTGGGACAGGGGCAATCAGCCCCAGCATTTT.

This clonotype was recorded at least ten times. The chain couples TRBV2 to TRBJ2-5; D perhaps matches TRBD1 (6 bases). CDR1 and CDR2 (germline): SNHLY, FYNNEI. The CDR3 sequence is 13 residues long. Trimming took 6 bases from V and 6 from J, leaving 14 bases between them. In DNA form, the CDR3 reads TGTGCCAGCAGAGACGAACAGGGAAAGACCCAGTACTTC. Protein sequence: CASRDEQGKTQYF.

This clonotype was found many times. This sequence joins TRBV12-3 or TRBV12-4 and TRBJ2-5; possibly TRBD1 for D (5 bases). V was trimmed by 7 bases and J by 5 bases, leaving 17 bases between them. The CDR3 covers 14 residues. CDR3 in amino acids: CASTTDSIVETQYF. CDR3 in DNA: TGTGCCAGCACGACAGATTCAATAGTGGAGACCCAGTACTTC.

The V gene is TRBV6-1, the J gene TRBJ2-7; D is uncertain. The CDR3 has 15 residues. Trimming left V 5 bases short and J 1 base short, with 15 bases between. The germline gives CDR1 MNHNS, CDR2 SASEGT. The CDR3 nucleotides read TGTGCCAGCAGTCCCCCACGGTCCGGTTCCTACGAGCAGTACTTC. It translates to CASSPPRSGSYEQYF.

The rearrangement joins TRBV9 to TRBJ2-7; D not certain. The germline V gene encodes CDR1 SGDLS and CDR2 YYNGEE. V lost 2 bases and J lost 2, with 11 bases in between. The CDR3 extends over 14 amino acids. The CDR3 nucleotides are TGTGCCAGCAGCGTTGCTGGGATTCCCTACGAGCAGTACTTC. Its translation is CASSVAGIPYEQYF.

Turning to this clonotype: A clone one base away is much larger, so this may be a read error. The missing conserved phenylalanine or tryptophan at the end of this CDR3 makes a read error likely. The rearrangement uses TRBV7-2 and TRBJ2-5; D not certain. The CDR3 contains 15 residues. Trimming took off 0 bases at V and 0 bases at J, with 8 bases between the two ends. Germline V gene data show CDR1 as SGHTA and CDR2 as FQGNSA. CDR3 residues: CASSLAWAYQETQYI. The CDR3 region has the DNA TGTGCCAGCAGCTTAGCATGGGCGTACCAAGAGACCCAGTACATC.

This clonotype occurred a few times. The chain recombines TRBV12-3 or TRBV12-4 with TRBJ1-2; D is undetermined. The CDR3 length is 14 residues. The V gene lost 6 bases and the J gene lost 3 bases, with 14 bases spanning the gap. The CDR3 DNA reads TGTGCCAGCAGGTCCCTACCAACGGACTATGGCTACACCTTC. Protein: CASRSLPTDYGYTF.

This clonotype was found a few times. The V gene is TRBV19, the J gene TRBJ1-3, with 7 bases matching TRBD1. The junction had 10 bases not matched to a gene; V was cut back by 7 bases and J by 7 bases. The CDR3 extends over 14 amino acids. Germline CDR1 and CDR2: LNHDA and SQIVND (reference sequence). The CDR3 nucleotides read TGTGCCAGTACCGCATTAACAGGGGTGAACACCATATATTTT. Its protein product is CASTALTGVNTIYF.

This clonotype was seen repeatedly, ten times or more. In DNA, the CDR3 is TGTGCCAGCAGCCGCCAAGGGCCCAGTAATGGCTACACCTTC. This codes for CASSRQGPSNGYTF. The chain recombines TRBV11-2 with TRBJ1-2; D is uncertain. V shed 5 bases and J shed 6 bases, with 16 bases lying between them. CDR3 size: 14 residues. The germline V gene encodes CDR1 SGHAT and CDR2 FQNNGV.

This clonotype was seen ten or more times. This chain joins TRBV28 and TRBJ2-7; weak D call: TRBD2 (6 bases). Trimming cost V 4 bases and J 0 bases, with 13 bases left between them. CDR1 is MDHEN and CDR2 is SYDVKM in the germline V gene. This CDR3 has 15 residues. DNA for the CDR3: TGTGCCAGCAGTTCCCCGGGACTTGGCTCCTACGAGCAGTACTTC. Its translation: CASSSPGLGSYEQYF.

This clonotype was observed a handful of times. The chain has TRBV24-1 and TRBJ2-5; 10 bases line up with TRBD2. Germline CDR1 and CDR2: KGHDR and SFDVKD. V shed 1 base and J 4 bases; nucleotides not matched to a gene: 5. This CDR3 has 16 amino acids. The CDR3, as DNA: TGTGCCACCAGTGATTTCCTAGCGGGGGAGGGAGAGACCCAGTACTTC. Protein product: CATSDFLAGEGETQYF.

The sample holds many counts of this clonotype. J is TRBJ2-7 and V is TRBV29-1, with 7 bases aligning to TRBD1. The CDR3 is made up of 15 amino acids. The germline V gene has CDR1 SQVTM and CDR2 ANQGSEA. The V gene end was trimmed by 4 bases and the J gene end by 7 bases; junction bases not matched to a gene: 16. For the CDR3, the DNA is TGCAGCGTTGGACCCCGAGGGGGCAGGGCTGGGGAGCAGTACTTC. It yields the protein CSVGPRGGRAGEQYF.

This clonotype was observed a handful of times. V gene TRBV6-5 combines with J gene TRBJ2-2; D gene ambiguous. The J call may be wrong; the DNA end is better matched by TRBJ1-1. The CDR3 is made up of 11 amino acids. Germline CDR1 MNHEY, CDR2 SVGAGI. The CDR3 loop is CASSYSGGAFF. As DNA, the CDR3 is TGTGCCAGCAGTTACAGCGGAGGAGCTTTCTTT.

Ten or more counts support this clonotype. This sequence joins TRBV3-1 and TRBJ1-1; 9 positions agree with TRBD1. The CDR3 runs 15 residues. V dropped 1 base and J dropped 8; count of bases not matched to a gene: 8. Per the germline V gene, CDR1 is LGHDT and CDR2 is YNNKEL (reference sequence). Written as DNA, the CDR3 is TGTGCCAGCAGCCAAGCCGGGACAGGGTATGGGGAAGCTTTCTTT. It yields the protein CASSQAGTGYGEAFF.

This clonotype was seen a handful of times. The chain has TRBV6-2 or TRBV6-3 and TRBJ2-1; D is unclear. Trimming took 4 bases from V and 9 from J, leaving 13 bases between them. The CDR3 length is 13 residues. CDR1 and CDR2 (germline): MNHEY, SVGEGT. The DNA of the CDR3 is TGTGCCAGCAGTTGGACCGCTACTACTGAGCAGTTCTTC. Protein product: CASSWTATTEQFF.

The sample holds a few counts of this clonotype. V usage is TRBV6-5 and J usage is TRBJ2-7, with 13 positions matching TRBD2. Germline loops: CDR1 MNHEY, CDR2 SVGAGI. The CDR3 is 17 amino acids. J was trimmed by 3 bases and V by 0 bases; bases with no gene match: 5. CDR3 nucleotide sequence: TGTGCCAGCAGTTACTCGTCCGGGACTAGCGGGATCTACGAGCAGTACTTC. Amino acid sequence: CASSYSSGTSGIYEQYF.

This clonotype was observed a handful of times. The chain uses TRBV20-1 and TRBJ1-5; D is unclear. Germline loops: CDR1 DFQATT, CDR2 SNEGSKA (reference sequence). The CDR3 is 11 amino acids. V shed 1 base and J shed 5 bases, with 3 bases lying between them. CDR3 nucleotide sequence: TGCAGTGCTAGAGGGGATCAGCCCCAGCATTTT. It specifies CSARGDQPQHF.